This entry lists 27 T cell receptor beta chains sequenced from one sample in a study of cytotoxic CD8 clonotypes in ibrutinib-treated CLL. Data came from immunoSEQ multiplex PCR; TCRdb stores just in-frame clones and leaves some out. The sample records about 200,000 clones, roughly 65% being singletons. Sequenced here: PBMCs, sampled after 12 months of ibrutinib treatment. These receptors originate from a human donor with chronic lymphocytic leukemia.

The chain couples TRBV28 to TRBJ1-3, with 8 bases aligning to TRBD1. This CDR3 contains 14 residues. Per germline, CDR1 MDHEN and CDR2 SYDVKM. Trimming took 10 bases from V and 0 from J; bases not matched to a gene: 5. Written as DNA, the CDR3 is TGTGCCACAGGGGACAGGCACTCTGGAAACACCATATATTTT. Amino acid sequence: CATGDRHSGNTIYF. The whole variable domain, remainder taken from reference TRBV28 and TRBJ1-3, is DVKVTQSSRYLVKRTGEKVFLECVQDMDHENMFWYRQDPGLGLRLIYFSYDVKMKEKGDIPEGYSVSREKKERFSLILESASTNQTSMYLCATGDRHSGNTIYFGEGSWLTVV.

The chain has TRBV6-4 and TRBJ1-5, with D unclear. The CDR3 length is 15 residues. Trimming left V 6 bases short and J 6 bases short, with 18 bases between. From germline, CDR1 is MRHNA and CDR2 SNTAGT. CDR3 in DNA: TGTGCCAGCAGCAAACAGCAGCCTCTCCTTCAGCCCCAGCATTTT. It is translated as CASSKQQPLLQPQHF.

The chain combines TRBV7-8 with TRBJ1-4; no definite D call. Germline CDR1 reads SGHVS; CDR2 reads FQNEAQ. V was clipped by 5 bases and J by 8 bases, with 18 bases between them. The CDR3 loop spans 15 amino acids. The CDR3 protein is CASSPGAGNREKLFF. In DNA, the CDR3 is TGTGCCAGCAGCCCAGGTGCCGGGAATAGGGAAAAACTGTTTTTT.

The chain is built from TRBV15 and TRBJ2-7, with D perhaps matching TRBD1 (6 bases). The CDR3 has 15 amino acids. Trimming left V 1 base short and J 4 bases short, with 14 bases between. CDR1 LNHNV and CDR2 YYDKDF come from the germline V gene (reference sequence). The CDR3 sequence: CATSRVGTLSYEQYF. As DNA, the CDR3 is TGTGCCACCAGCAGAGTGGGGACATTGTCGTACGAGCAGTACTTC.

This clone was counted once. This chain links TRBV5-1 with TRBJ2-7, with D perhaps matching TRBD1 (7 bases). Germline CDR1 SGHRS, CDR2 YFSETQ. The CDR3 has 16 amino acids. Trimming left V 0 bases short and J 0 bases short, with 13 bases between. In DNA form, the CDR3 reads TGCGCCAGCAGCTTGGGACAGGGACTTAGCTCCTACGAGCAGTACTTC. This encodes CASSLGQGLSSYEQYF.

With regard to this clone: This sample also contains other DNA sequences that code for the same CDR3. The rearrangement joins TRBV9 to TRBJ1-5; TRBD1 agrees at 7 bases. This CDR3 spans 15 amino acids. From germline, CDR1 is SGDLS and CDR2 YYNGEE. After removal of 4 bases from V and 8 bases from J, the junction contained 12 bases not matched to a gene. CDR3 DNA sequence: TGTGCCAGCAGCAGGGGGCAGGGCTTGTTTGAGCCCCAGCATTTT. It yields the protein CASSRGQGLFEPQHF. Full variable domain (rest looked up from reference TRBV9 and TRBJ1-5): DSGVTQTPKHLITATGQRVTLRCSPRSGDLSVYWYQQSLDQGLQFLIQYYNGEERAKGNILERFSAQQFPDLHSELNLSSLELGDSALYFCASSRGQGLFEPQHFGDGTRLSIL.

This clone occurred a few times. The CDR3 DNA follows: TGTGCCAGCAGCCCCTTCGGGCCCCAGCATTTT. Amino acids: CASSPFGPQHF. The chain recombines TRBV28 with TRBJ1-5; D ambiguous. The CDR3 runs 11 residues. Germline CDR1 reads MDHEN; CDR2 reads SYDVKM. V was shortened by 6 bases and J by 9 bases, with 9 bases between the two germline ends.

The chain combines TRBV5-1 with TRBJ2-3, with D perhaps TRBD1 or TRBD2 (6 bases each). Trimming removed 3 bases at V and 0 bases at J, with 14 bases between. The germline gives CDR1 SGHRS, CDR2 YFSETQ. The CDR3 extends over 16 amino acids. This chain's CDR3 is CASSYGGHSSTDTQYF. The CDR3 DNA sequence: TGCGCCAGCAGCTACGGGGGCCATTCTAGCACAGATACGCAGTATTTT.

The V and J genes are TRBV6-6 and TRBJ1-1; 7 bases map to TRBD1. The germline V gene has CDR1 MNHNY and CDR2 SVGAGI (reference sequence). The length of the CDR3 is 13 residues. Trimming took 6 bases from V and 11 from J; bases not matched to a gene: 12. CDR3 sequence: CASRKQGSLQAFF. The CDR3 bases are TGTGCCAGCAGGAAACAGGGGTCCCTTCAGGCTTTCTTT.

The genes are TRBV29-1 and TRBJ1-2; D remains ambiguous. V was pared by 4 bases and J by 2 bases, with 2 bases between. Germline V gene sequence: CDR1 SQVTM, CDR2 ANQGSEA. The CDR3 spans 10 residues. In nucleotides, the CDR3 is TGCAGCGTTGTCAACTATGGCTACACCTTC. Protein sequence: CSVVNYGYTF.

This sequence joins TRBV16 and TRBJ1-1; D may be TRBD1 (6 bases). The germline V and J ends were trimmed by 2 bases and 10 bases, with 11 bases remaining between them. The CDR3 spans 12 residues. The germline V gene encodes CDR1 KGHSY and CDR2 FQNENV. CDR3 protein: CASSQIRRGAFF. As DNA, the CDR3 is TGTGCCAGCAGCCAAATTCGCAGGGGAGCTTTCTTT.

The chain employs TRBV19 and TRBJ2-5, with D possibly being TRBD1 (7 bases). The CDR3 consists of 14 residues. Germline-derived CDR1 and CDR2 are LNHDA and SQIVND (reference sequence). Trimming stripped 3 bases from V and 6 bases from J, with 14 bases between. CDR3 residues: CASSIQGGVKTQYF. CDR3 in DNA: TGTGCCAGTAGTATTCAGGGGGGAGTGAAGACCCAGTACTTC.

This chain uses TRBV9 with TRBJ2-7; 8 nucleotides match TRBD2. Germline CDR1 and CDR2: SGDLS and YYNGEE. The CDR3 is made up of 16 amino acids. Trimming took 0 bases from V and 1 from J; bases not matched to a gene: 6. CDR3 nucleotide sequence: TGTGCCAGCAGCGTAGCTGCGGGAGGTATTTCCTACGAGCAGTACTTC. Protein product: CASSVAAGGISYEQYF.

The V call is TRBV19, the J call TRBJ1-1; a weak D match, TRBD1 (5 bases). Trimming cost V 5 bases and J 3 bases, with 13 bases left between them. Germline loops: CDR1 LNHDA, CDR2 SQIVND (reference sequence). The CDR3 is 14 amino acids. This CDR3 reads CASSLRDGDTEAFF. For the CDR3, the DNA is TGTGCCAGTAGTCTCAGGGATGGCGACACTGAAGCTTTCTTT.

The rearrangement uses TRBV7-2 and TRBJ2-7, with D possibly called TRBD1 or TRBD2 (5 bases each). The CDR3 covers 15 residues. CDR1 is SGHTA and CDR2 is FQGNSA in the germline V gene. Trimming removed 5 bases at V and 7 bases at J, with 21 bases between. CDR3 sequence reads: CASSPQASGHGEQYF. Written as DNA, the CDR3 is TGTGCCAGCAGCCCCCAGGCGTCGGGGCATGGAGAGCAGTACTTC. Variable domain in full (rest from reference TRBV7-2 and TRBJ2-7): GAGVSQSPSNKVTEKGKDVELRCDPISGHTALYWYRQSLGQGLEFLIYFQGNSAPDKSGLPSDRFSAERTGGSVSTLTIQRTQQEDSAVYLCASSPQASGHGEQYFGPGTRLTVT.

CDR3 sequence reads: CASSAPRTAGGSPDIQYF. CDR3 sequence (DNA): TGTGCCAGCAGCGCGCCCCGTACTGCCGGGGGTTCGCCGGACATTCAGTACTTC. This sequence joins TRBV9 and TRBJ2-4, with TRBD2 as a possible D gene (6 bases). Germline CDR1 reads SGDLS; CDR2 reads YYNGEE. V lost 3 bases to trimming and J lost 8 bases, with 27 bases between them. There are 18 residues in the CDR3.

Here the CDR3 reads CASSLWAVNEQFF. The CDR3 DNA is TGTGCCAGCAGCTTATGGGCAGTCAATGAGCAGTTCTTC. This sequence joins TRBV5-6 and TRBJ2-1; D is unclear. The germline gives CDR1 SGHDT, CDR2 YYEEEE. Trimming took 2 bases from V and 6 from J, leaving 9 bases between them. The CDR3 is 13 amino acids.

This chain joins TRBV6-5 and TRBJ1-1, with D uncertain. Trimming stripped 8 bases from V and 2 bases from J, with 18 bases between. The CDR3 is made up of 15 amino acids. From germline, CDR1 is MNHEY and CDR2 SVGAGI. DNA for the CDR3: TGTGCCAGCTATCGGGCGCGTCTGCTAAACACTGAAGCTTTCTTT. The encoded protein is CASYRARLLNTEAFF.

This chain links TRBV6-6 with TRBJ1-1, with a tentative D call TRBD1 (6 bases). CDR3 length: 15 residues. Germline V lookup: CDR1 MNHNY, CDR2 SVGAGI (reference sequence). Trimming took 6 bases from V and 1 from J, leaving 15 bases between them. The chain's CDR3 is CASRPLTGRNTEAFF. In nucleotides, the CDR3 is TGTGCCAGCAGACCCTTGACAGGAAGGAACACTGAAGCTTTCTTT.

Only a few counts were recorded for this clone. This chain joins TRBV30 and TRBJ1-2, with 9 bases fitting TRBD1. Germline V gene lookup returns CDR1 GTSNPN and CDR2 SVGIG (reference sequence). V gave up 3 bases and J gave up 8 bases; unmatched junction bases: 13. The CDR3 runs to 15 residues. Here the CDR3 reads CAWRPLLRGQGGYTF. In nucleotides, the CDR3 is TGTGCCTGGAGGCCCCTACTCCGGGGACAGGGAGGCTACACCTTC. Based on the CDR3 plus reference TRBV30 and TRBJ1-2, the full variable domain is SQTIHQWPATLVQPVGSPLSLECTVEGTSNPNLYWYRQAAGRGLQLLFYSVGIGQISSEVPQNLSASRPQDRQFILSSKKLLLSDSGFYLCAWRPLLRGQGGYTFGSGTRLTVV.

This clone has just a few counts. The chain recombines TRBV14 with TRBJ2-7; D gene ambiguous. Germline V gene data show CDR1 as SGHDN and CDR2 as FVKESK. This CDR3 spans 14 amino acids. Between the trimmed V and J ends, which lost 3 bases and 2 bases, there was a span of 11 bases. The CDR3 loop is CASSHGTLAYEQYF. The CDR3 region has the DNA TGTGCCAGCAGCCATGGCACATTGGCCTACGAGCAGTACTTC.

The genes are TRBV11-2 and TRBJ1-2, with 7 bases matching TRBD1. Per germline, CDR1 SGHAT and CDR2 FQNNGV. The CDR3 is 14 amino acids. V shed 4 bases and J 8 bases; nucleotides not matched to a gene: 10. CDR3 amino acids: CASSSQGQNKGYTF. The CDR3 region has the DNA TGTGCCAGCAGCTCCCAGGGACAGAACAAGGGCTACACCTTC.

The chain joins TRBV25-1 to TRBJ1-2; the D is unclear. Germline V lookup: CDR1 MGHDK, CDR2 SYGVNS. This CDR3 contains 15 residues. V was cut by 4 bases and J by 3 bases, with 15 bases left in between. The CDR3 nucleotides read TGTGCCAGCAGTGGTACGGATGGCTCGGACTATGGCTACACCTTC. This translates into CASSGTDGSDYGYTF.

This chain links TRBV29-1 with TRBJ1-3; no clear D gene. Trimming pared 4 bases from V and 4 bases from J, leaving 11 bases between. Germline V CDR1 and CDR2: SQVTM, ANQGSEA. The CDR3 spans 13 residues. In DNA, the CDR3 is TGCAGCGTTGTTTCGGGTTGGGGAAACACCATATATTTT. Protein: CSVVSGWGNTIYF.

The chain links TRBV19 to TRBJ1-3; TRBD1 aligns across 7 bases. Trimming at V came to 4 bases and at J to 0 bases, leaving 9 bases not matched to a gene. The CDR3 consists of 17 residues. The germline CDR1 and CDR2 sequences are LNHDA and SQIVND (reference sequence). This chain's CDR3 is CASSTGQAYFSGNTIYF. The CDR3 coding sequence is TGTGCCAGTAGTACCGGACAGGCTTACTTCTCTGGAAACACCATATATTTT.

Only a few counts were recorded for this clone. The chain combines TRBV4-1 with TRBJ2-4; D is tentatively TRBD1 or TRBD2 (6 bases each). The CDR3 consists of 15 residues. The ends were cut back, 0 bases at V and 8 bases at J, with 14 bases in the middle. CDR1 and CDR2 from the germline V gene are MGHRA and YSYEKL. CDR3 coding DNA: TGCGCCAGCAGCCAAGATGTAGGGGGGAGCGACATTCAGTACTTC. Translated: CASSQDVGGSDIQYF.

The sample holds a few counts of this clone. The chain employs TRBV9 and TRBJ1-2; perhaps TRBD1 as D (5 bases). Germline-derived CDR1 and CDR2 are SGDLS and YYNGEE. Trimming left V 3 bases short and J 4 bases short, with 13 bases between. The CDR3 is 14 residues long. CDR3 in DNA: TGTGCCAGCAGCGCTCTCAGGGTAGCCTATGGCTACACCTTC. Its translation is CASSALRVAYGYTF.